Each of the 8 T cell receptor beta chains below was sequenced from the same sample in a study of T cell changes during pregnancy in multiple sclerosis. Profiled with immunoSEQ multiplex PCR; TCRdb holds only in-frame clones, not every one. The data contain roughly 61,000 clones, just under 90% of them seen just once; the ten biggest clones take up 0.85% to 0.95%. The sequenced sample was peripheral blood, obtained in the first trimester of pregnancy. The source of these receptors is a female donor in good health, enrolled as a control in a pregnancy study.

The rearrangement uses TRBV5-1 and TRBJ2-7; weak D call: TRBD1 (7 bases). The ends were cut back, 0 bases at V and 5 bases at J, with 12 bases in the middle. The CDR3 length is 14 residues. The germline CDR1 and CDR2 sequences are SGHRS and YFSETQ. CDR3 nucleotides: TGCGCCAGCAGCTTGGGGCAGGGGGGACACGAGCAGTACTTC. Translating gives CASSLGQGGHEQYF.

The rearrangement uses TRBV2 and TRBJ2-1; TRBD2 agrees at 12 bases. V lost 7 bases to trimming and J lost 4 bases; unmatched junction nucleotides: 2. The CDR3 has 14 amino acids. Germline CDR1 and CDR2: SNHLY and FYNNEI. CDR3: CASTGTSGYNEQFF. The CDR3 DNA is TGTGCCAGCACCGGGACTAGCGGGTACAATGAGCAGTTCTTC.

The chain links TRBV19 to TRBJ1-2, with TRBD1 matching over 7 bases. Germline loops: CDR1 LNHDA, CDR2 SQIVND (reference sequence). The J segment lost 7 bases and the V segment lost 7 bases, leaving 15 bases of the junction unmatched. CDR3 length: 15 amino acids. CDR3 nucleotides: TGTGCCAGTAAGACCGCGGGACAGAGGACTCTTGGCTACACCTTC. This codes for CASKTAGQRTLGYTF.

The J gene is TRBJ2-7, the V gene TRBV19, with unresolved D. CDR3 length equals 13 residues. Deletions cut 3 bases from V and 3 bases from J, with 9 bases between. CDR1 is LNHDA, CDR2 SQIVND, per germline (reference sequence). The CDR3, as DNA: TGTGCCAGTAGTATCGGCAGGCACTACGAGCAGTACTTC. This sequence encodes CASSIGRHYEQYF.

In DNA form, the CDR3 reads TGTGCCAGTAGCGGCCCGGGACAGGCCCCGAGTCTTTCACCCCTCCACTTT. Translated: CASSGPGQAPSLSPLHF. This sequence joins TRBV19 and TRBJ1-6; TRBD1 matches 8 bases. Unmatched junction bases numbered 16, after V lost 6 bases and J lost 9 bases. Germline V gives CDR1 LNHDA, CDR2 SQIVND (reference sequence). The CDR3 sequence is 17 residues long.

The CDR3 nucleotides are TGTGCCAGCAGCTGGGGGACGGGACAAACTAATGAAAAACTGTTTTTT. Translating it yields CASSWGTGQTNEKLFF. V gene TRBV5-6 combines with J gene TRBJ1-4; D may be TRBD1 (6 bases). V dropped 3 bases and J dropped 1 base, with 13 bases sitting between them. There are 16 residues in the CDR3. Germline values: CDR1 SGHDT, CDR2 YYEEEE.

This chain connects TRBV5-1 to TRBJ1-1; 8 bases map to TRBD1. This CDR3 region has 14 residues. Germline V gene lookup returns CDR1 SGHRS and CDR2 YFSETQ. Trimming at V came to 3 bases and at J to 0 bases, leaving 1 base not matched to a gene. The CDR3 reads CASSSTGVNTEAFF. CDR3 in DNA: TGCGCCAGCAGCTCGACAGGGGTGAACACTGAAGCTTTCTTT.

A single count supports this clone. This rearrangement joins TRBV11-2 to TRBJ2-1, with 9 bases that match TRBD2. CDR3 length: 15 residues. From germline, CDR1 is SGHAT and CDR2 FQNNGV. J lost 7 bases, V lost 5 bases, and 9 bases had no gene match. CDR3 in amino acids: CASSGAGGPNNEQFF. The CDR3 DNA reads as TGTGCCAGCAGCGGGGCGGGGGGGCCTAATAATGAGCAGTTCTTC.